Below, 28 T cell receptor beta chains from the same sample are listed, as sequenced in a study of metastatic and nonmetastatic thyroid tumors. TCRdb reassembled clones from the PCR reads with MiXCR. The table shows 20,000 or so clones, with 20% to 25% occurring only once. All patients reached thyroid surgery having received no treatment beforehand. The source material was tumor tissue. The receptors originated from a male donor with papillary thyroid cancer or a benign thyroid nodule (not recorded which). Some clones in this sample may be carry-over from other donors' samples.

This chain connects TRBV4-3 to TRBJ2-7; TRBD1 matches at 7 bases. Germline V gene sequence: CDR1 LGHNA, CDR2 YSLEER. The V segment lost 0 bases and the J segment 0 bases; nucleotides outside the gene matches: 2. The CDR3 sequence is 15 residues long. The CDR3 nucleotides are TGCGCCAGCAGCCAAGACCGGGACAGCTCCTACGAGCAGTACTTC. Translated: CASSQDRDSSYEQYF.

This clone was counted ten times or more. The rearrangement uses TRBV11-3 and TRBJ2-3; a weak D match, TRBD1 (5 bases). The ends were cut back, 3 bases at V and 3 bases at J, with 10 bases in the middle. This CDR3 region has 14 residues. Germline-derived CDR1 and CDR2 are SGHNT and YENEEA. DNA for the CDR3: TGTGCCAGCAGCTTTAACAGACAGACAGATACGCAGTATTTT. The encoded protein is CASSFNRQTDTQYF.

The chain carries TRBV27 and TRBJ2-2; TRBD1 is a possible D gene (6 bases). The germline V gene encodes CDR1 MNHEY and CDR2 SMNVEV (reference sequence). The CDR3 loop spans 13 amino acids. V lost 9 bases and J lost 4, with 12 bases in between. This chain's CDR3 is CASTTGVTGELFF. CDR3 sequence (DNA): TGTGCCAGTACGACAGGTGTCACCGGGGAGCTGTTTTTT.

This clone is medium-sized in the sample. V and J are TRBV25-1 and TRBJ1-1, with D unresolved. This CDR3 has 12 residues. Germline V lookup: CDR1 MGHDK, CDR2 SYGVNS. Trimming took off 11 bases at V and 7 bases at J, with 17 bases between the two ends. The CDR3 region has the DNA TGTGCCCCCTCTTTTGCAGGCATTGAAGCTTTCTTT. The encoded protein is CAPSFAGIEAFF. Supplemented by reference TRBV25-1 and TRBJ1-1, the full variable domain reads EADIYQTPRYLVIGTGKKITLECSQTMGHDKMYWYQQDPGMELHLIHYSYGVNSTEKGDLSSESTVSRIRTEHFPLTLESARPSHTSQYLCAPSFAGIEAFFGQGTRLTVV.

This clone was recorded many times. The chain couples TRBV7-9 to TRBJ2-1, with D possibly TRBD2 on 5 matching bases. The CDR3 length is 14 residues. Trimming left V 4 bases short and J 7 bases short, with 14 bases between. Germline V gene data show CDR1 as SEHNR and CDR2 as FQNEAQ (reference sequence). For the CDR3, the DNA is TGTGCCAGCAGCTCAATGATGGGAGTAAATGAGCAGTTCTTC. It is translated as CASSSMMGVNEQFF.

This clone was picked up many times. This chain uses TRBV5-1 with TRBJ2-5; 11 bases are shared with TRBD2. Looked up from germline, CDR1 is SGHRS and CDR2 is YFSETQ. With 4 bases clipped from V and 5 bases from J, the junction kept 4 bases outside the gene matches. There are 14 residues in the CDR3. The CDR3 reads CASSASGRRETQYF. DNA of the CDR3: TGCGCCAGCAGCGCTAGCGGGAGGAGGGAGACCCAGTACTTC.

This clone was found a few times. The rearrangement uses TRBV11-1 and TRBJ1-2; 7 nucleotides align to TRBD1. Trimming took 3 bases from V and 7 from J; bases not matched to a gene: 17. Germline CDR1 reads SGHAT; CDR2 reads FQDESV (reference sequence). The CDR3 has 17 amino acids. In DNA, the CDR3 is TGTGCCAGCAGCTTGTCTTGGGCGACAGGGAGTGTCTCTGGCTACACCTTC. Encoded protein: CASSLSWATGSVSGYTF.

On this clone: Since the CDR3 does not end with the conserved phenylalanine or tryptophan, this likely comes from a read error. Because the CDR3's place on the DNA is in doubt, the DNA is left out and the CDR3 is given as listed by TCRdb. The V call is TRBV7-3, the J call TRBJ2-5; the table's D call, TRBD2, was not checked against the DNA. The V gene's germline CDR1 is SGHTA and CDR2 FQGTGA. A total of 14 residues make up the CDR3, ends included. This CDR3 reads CASSLVAGGDEQVC.

This clone appeared many times. This sequence joins TRBV12-5 and TRBJ1-5, with TRBD1 matching 9 bases. The germline gives CDR1 LGHNT, CDR2 FRNRAP. There are 14 residues in the CDR3. The V gene end was trimmed by 5 bases and the J gene end by 7 bases; junction bases not matched to a gene: 6. The CDR3 DNA reads as TGTGCTAGTGGTCCACAGGGGGCTCTACAGCCCCAGCATTTT. It yields the protein CASGPQGALQPQHF.

Worth noting for this clone: A much larger clone differs from this one at a single base, so this may be a read error. The rearrangement links TRBV6-2 or TRBV6-3 to TRBJ2-4; D perhaps matches TRBD1 (6 bases). The length of the CDR3 is 14 residues. CDR1 is MNHEY, CDR2 SVGEGT, per germline. With 4 bases removed from V and 8 bases from J, the gap between germline ends came to 15 bases. CDR3 residues: CASSLPPQGYIQYF. Here the CDR3 DNA reads TGTGCCAGCAGTTTACCCCCGCAGGGGTACATTCAGTACTTC.

This clone was found many times. This sequence joins TRBV19 and TRBJ2-1; D remains ambiguous. Trimming stripped 6 bases from V and 7 bases from J, with 10 bases between. The CDR3 runs 12 residues. The germline CDR1 and CDR2 sequences are LNHDA and SQIVND (reference sequence). The CDR3 region is CASSRARNEQFF. The CDR3 bases are TGTGCCAGTAGCCGAGCCCGTAATGAGCAGTTCTTC.

This clone was detected ten times or more. The genes are TRBV14 and TRBJ1-2; D unclear. V was clipped by 1 base and J by 7 bases, with 16 bases between them. Germline CDR1 reads SGHDN; CDR2 reads FVKESK. The CDR3 extends over 15 amino acids. The CDR3 loop reads CASSQVWTDIGGYTF. The CDR3 nucleotides are TGTGCCAGCAGCCAAGTGTGGACTGACATTGGTGGCTACACCTTC. The variable domain in full, with the rest retrieved from reference TRBV14 and TRBJ1-2, is EAGVTQFPSHSVIEKGQTVTLRCDPISGHDNLYWYRRVMGKEIKFLLHFVKESKQDESGMPNNRFLAERTGGTYSTLKVQPAELEDSGVYFCASSQVWTDIGGYTFGSGTRLTVV.

This clone was counted a few times. CDR3 coding DNA: TGTTCAGCGGGGGAATACGAGCAGTACTTC. This codes for CSAGEYEQYF. The rearrangement joins TRBV6-2 or TRBV6-3 to TRBJ2-7, with 8 bases that match TRBD2. CDR1 is MNHEY, CDR2 SVGEGT, per germline. This CDR3 has 10 amino acids.

J is TRBJ2-7 and V is TRBV6-1, with D tentatively TRBD2 (7 bases). Germline V gene sequence: CDR1 MNHNS, CDR2 SASEGT. V lost 2 bases to trimming and J lost 5 bases, with 22 bases between them. CDR3 length equals 17 residues. CDR3 loop: CASSEIVGGAGKDEQYF. For the CDR3, the DNA is TGTGCCAGCAGTGAAATCGTTGGGGGGGCAGGGAAAGACGAGCAGTACTTC.

The genes are TRBV28 and TRBJ2-6; D is unclear. Trimming shortened V by 6 bases and J by 0 bases, and 6 bases separated the two germline ends. The CDR3 consists of 14 residues. Germline V gene lookup returns CDR1 MDHEN and CDR2 SYDVKM. CDR3: CASRQNSGANVLTF. The CDR3 coding sequence is TGTGCCAGCAGGCAAAACTCTGGGGCCAACGTCCTGACTTTC.

At least ten counts were recorded for this clone. The chain combines TRBV9 with TRBJ2-5; maybe TRBD1 (8 bases). Germline CDR1 and CDR2: SGDLS and YYNGEE. This CDR3 has 14 amino acids. V lost 3 bases to trimming and J lost 7 bases, with 16 bases between them. This chain's CDR3 is CASSADREGVTQYF. CDR3 DNA: TGTGCCAGCAGCGCGGACAGGGAGGGTGTGACCCAGTACTTC.

This clone has a count of ten or more. This chain joins TRBV28 and TRBJ1-1; D not resolved. Trimming cost V 5 bases and J 0 bases, with 13 bases left between them. CDR1 is MDHEN and CDR2 is SYDVKM in the germline V gene. The CDR3 consists of 15 residues. The CDR3 loop is CASSHHGLLNTEAFF. The CDR3 coding sequence is TGTGCCAGCAGTCACCATGGACTTTTGAACACTGAAGCTTTCTTT.

This clone was seen many times. The chain uses TRBV10-3 and TRBJ2-7; 9 nucleotides line up with TRBD2. The CDR3 is made up of 13 amino acids. Trimming removed 6 bases from V and 3 bases from J; junction bases left unmatched: 3. CDR1 and CDR2 from the germline V gene are ENHRY and SYGVKD. The CDR3 DNA reads as TGTGCCATCAGCATAGCGGGAGACTACGAGCAGTACTTC. This translates into CAISIAGDYEQYF.

This clone came up many times. The chain couples TRBV5-1 to TRBJ2-4; D might be TRBD2 (6 bases). Germline CDR1 SGHRS, CDR2 YFSETQ. The CDR3 is 12 residues long. V was clipped by 3 bases and J by 6 bases, with 7 bases between them. This CDR3 is CASSSEGNIQYF. DNA for the CDR3: TGCGCCAGCAGCTCGGAGGGAAACATTCAGTACTTC.

This clone was detected ten times or more. The chain uses TRBV4-3 and TRBJ2-3; D call uncertain. The V end was cut by 0 bases, the J end by 2 bases, with 9 bases between. Germline V CDR1 and CDR2: LGHNA, YSLEER. The CDR3 spans 15 residues. CDR3 bases: TGCGCCAGCAGCCAAGATGGTAGAGTCACAGATACGCAGTATTTT. Its translation is CASSQDGRVTDTQYF.

The chain recombines TRBV30 with TRBJ2-7; D might be TRBD1 or TRBD2, each matching 7 bases. With 4 bases removed from V and 2 bases from J, the gap between germline ends came to 15 bases. Looked up from germline, CDR1 is GTSNPN and CDR2 is SVGIG (reference sequence). The CDR3 contains 14 residues. CDR3 DNA sequence: TGTGCCTGGAAGGCCGGGGGGACAGCCTACGAGCAGTACTTC. Amino acid sequence: CAWKAGGTAYEQYF.

This chain connects TRBV11-2 to TRBJ2-1, with D possibly being TRBD2 (5 bases). Per germline, CDR1 SGHAT and CDR2 FQNNGV. V gave up 7 bases and J gave up 4 bases, with 17 bases separating them. This CDR3 contains 15 residues. This CDR3 is CASTPGLASYNEQFF. The CDR3 coding sequence is TGTGCCAGCACCCCCGGGTTAGCGTCGTACAATGAGCAGTTCTTC.

This clone was seen only once. Since no conserved phenylalanine or tryptophan closes the CDR3, a read error is the likely cause. The chain employs TRBV20-1 and TRBJ1-5, with D unclear. Germline lookup yields CDR1 DFQATT and CDR2 SNEGSKA (reference sequence). The CDR3 consists of 14 residues. Trimming took off 5 bases at V and 4 bases at J, with 15 bases between the two ends. This CDR3 reads CSAEHRDSNQPQHC. CDR3 nucleotides: TGCAGTGCTGAACACAGAGATAGTAATCAGCCCCAGCATTGT.

This clone ranks as medium-sized. The rearrangement links TRBV27 to TRBJ1-2; TRBD1 is a possible D gene (5 bases). The germline V gene encodes CDR1 MNHEY and CDR2 SMNVEV (reference sequence). The length of the CDR3 is 13 residues. The ends were cut back, 4 bases at V and 3 bases at J, with 9 bases in the middle. CDR3 in amino acids: CASSSGGDYGYTF. The DNA of the CDR3 is TGTGCCAGCAGTTCCGGGGGGGACTATGGCTACACCTTC.

This chain uses TRBV30 with TRBJ1-2; D is unresolved. Trimming shortened V by 4 bases and J by 4 bases, and 13 bases separated the two germline ends. CDR3 size: 13 residues. Germline CDR1 reads GTSNPN; CDR2 reads SVGIG (reference sequence). CDR3 sequence (DNA): TGTGCCTGGACCCTGGTCTGGGCCTATGGCTACACCTTC. Translation: CAWTLVWAYGYTF. The full variable domain, in which reference TRBV30 and TRBJ1-2 provide the parts outside the CDR3, is SQTIHQWPATLVQPVGSPLSLECTVEGTSNPNLYWYRQAAGRGLQLLFYSVGIGQISSEVPQNLSASRPQDRQFILSSKKLLLSDSGFYLCAWTLVWAYGYTFGSGTRLTVV.

As regards this clone: No conserved phenylalanine or tryptophan is present at the end of the CDR3, so a read error is the likely explanation. The CDR3 DNA reads as TGTGCCAGCAGTTGGGGGCCCGTGGAGCTGTTTTTA. Translated, it gives CASSWGPVELFL. The chain joins TRBV5-8 to TRBJ2-2; possibly TRBD1 for D (6 bases). Germline lookup yields CDR1 SGHTS and CDR2 YDEGEE. This CDR3 has 12 amino acids. Trimming took 5 bases from V and 10 from J, leaving 12 bases between them.

This clone was observed many times. This sequence joins TRBV28 and TRBJ2-6; tentative D call: TRBD2 (6 bases). Germline assignment: CDR1 MDHEN and CDR2 SYDVKM. This CDR3 is built from 14 residues. The V and J ends lost 2 bases and 5 bases respectively, with 7 bases between them. The CDR3 sequence is CASSLAGRANVLTF. The CDR3 nucleotides are TGTGCCAGCAGTTTAGCGGGAAGGGCCAACGTCCTGACTTTC.

This clone was counted at least ten times. This sequence joins TRBV11-2 and TRBJ2-1, with D possibly being TRBD1 (6 bases). Trimming left V 1 base short and J 7 bases short, with 8 bases between. The CDR3 totals 13 residues. The V gene's germline CDR1 is SGHAT and CDR2 FQNNGV. The CDR3, as DNA: TGTGCCAGCAGCTTAGTCAGGGGAAATGAGCAGTTCTTC. Translation: CASSLVRGNEQFF.